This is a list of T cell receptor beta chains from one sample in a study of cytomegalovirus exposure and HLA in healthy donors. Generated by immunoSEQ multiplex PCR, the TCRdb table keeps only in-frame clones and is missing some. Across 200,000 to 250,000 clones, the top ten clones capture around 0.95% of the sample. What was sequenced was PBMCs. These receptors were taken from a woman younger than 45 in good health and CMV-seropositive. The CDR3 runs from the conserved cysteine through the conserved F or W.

CDR3 protein: CAIRDSANEKLFF
J gene: TRBJ1-4
V gene: TRBV10-3

CDR3 protein: CSVSGLQEAFF
J gene: TRBJ1-1
V gene: TRBV20-1

CDR3 protein: CASSARTPPPDTQYF
J gene: TRBJ2-3
V gene: TRBV6-1

CDR3 protein: CASSGQGSYNEQFF
J gene: TRBJ2-1
V gene: TRBV6-4

CDR3 protein: CASRVFGLNTGELFF
J gene: TRBJ2-2
V gene: TRBV6-5

CDR3 protein: CASSPPGQPNYGYTF
J gene: TRBJ1-2
V gene: TRBV19

CDR3 protein: CAISRLDGKNTEAFF
J gene: TRBJ1-1
V gene: TRBV10-3

CDR3 protein: CASSYNSDDGTQYF
J gene: TRBJ2-5
V gene: TRBV6-6

CDR3 protein: CASRPGGLNTGELFF
J gene: TRBJ2-2
V gene: TRBV5-4

CDR3 protein: CASSTSLREGHEQYF
J gene: TRBJ2-7
V gene: TRBV4-3

CDR3 protein: CASSPEIAYEQYF
J gene: TRBJ2-7
V gene: TRBV18

CDR3 protein: CASSPMWGGYGYTF
J gene: TRBJ1-2
V gene: TRBV28

CDR3 protein: CASSYTPGTGSEQYF
J gene: TRBJ2-7
V gene: TRBV6-5

CDR3 protein: CAISAPDRGNYGYTF
J gene: TRBJ1-2
V gene: TRBV10-3